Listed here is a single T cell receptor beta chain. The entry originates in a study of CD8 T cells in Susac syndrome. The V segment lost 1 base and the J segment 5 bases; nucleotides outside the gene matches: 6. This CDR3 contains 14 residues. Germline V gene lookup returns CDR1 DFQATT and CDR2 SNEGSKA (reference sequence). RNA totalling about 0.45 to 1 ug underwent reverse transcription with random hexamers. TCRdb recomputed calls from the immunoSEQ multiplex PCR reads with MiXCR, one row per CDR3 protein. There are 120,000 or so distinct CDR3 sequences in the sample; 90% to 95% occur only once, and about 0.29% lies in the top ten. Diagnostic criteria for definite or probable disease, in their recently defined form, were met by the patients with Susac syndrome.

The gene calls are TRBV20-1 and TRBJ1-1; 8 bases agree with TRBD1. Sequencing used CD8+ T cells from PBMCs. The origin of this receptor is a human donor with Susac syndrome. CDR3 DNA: TGCAGTGCTAGAGGACTGGACAGGGTAACTGAAGCTTTCTTT. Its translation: CSARGLDRVTEAFF.